This TCR beta chain was observed in a study of tumor-infiltrating lymphocytes in primary liver carcinoma. Whole-study findings and limits: Merely some 7-25% of top clones spanned all five tumor regions.

Joint extraction of RNA and DNA used about 17-30 mg of bulk tissue that was unsorted. Production of TCR beta cDNA used 500 ng total RNA together with a constant-region primer. What produced the TCR beta libraries was three nested multiplex PCR rounds using slightly modified ARM-PCR. Two initial PCR rounds of ten to eleven cycles each paired TRBV1-TRBV30 forward primers with a C-beta reverse primer. TCRdb processed the multiplex PCR reads anew with MiXCR; each CDR3 protein has one entry. The sample holds about 64,000 distinct CDR3 sequences, roughly two thirds seen once. Remarks on this clonotype: Its antigen is unidentified. An end of the junction does not agree with germline; a read error may underlie this.

Per the germline V gene, CDR1 is SGHRS and CDR2 is YFSETQ. The CDR3 spans 15 residues. Sequenced: liver tumor tissue from sampling region 4. Subset described: tumor region T4, right-lateral pole. This chain uses TRBV5-1 with TRBJ2-2, with TRBD1 matching 8 bases. This receptor was obtained from a man aged 40-55 years with primary liver carcinoma and hepatitis B virus infection. The CDR3 coding sequence is TGCACCAGCAGCGTGGGACAGGTTGACACCGGGGAGCTGTTTTTT. Protein sequence: CTSSVGQVDTGELFF.